Below, one T cell receptor (beta chain) is given with its context. Antigen: not known. This sample is drawn from a study of blood T cells in healthy people across ages. Study outcomes and limitations: Long-lived donors carried more naive CD4+ cells and greater diversity than aged donors.

The second PCR ran about 6 to 12 cycles with a sample-barcoded 5' primer and J-beta primers. TCRdb re-called the 5' RACE reads through MiXCR, storing one row per CDR3 protein. The sample holds 1.8 million or so distinct CDR3 sequences, about two fifths seen once. The CDR3 consists of 15 residues. V shed 1 base and J 4 bases; nucleotides not matched to a gene: 6. Germline V gene sequence: CDR1 SGHTA, CDR2 FQGNSA. The chain links TRBV7-2 to TRBJ1-2; 7 bases agree with TRBD1. Specimen: blood. The TCR was taken from a human donor in good health. CDR3 in amino acids: CASSLDHRGLYGYTF. The DNA of the CDR3 is TGTGCCAGCAGCTTAGATCACAGGGGTCTCTATGGCTACACCTTC.